This TCR beta chain is from a study of T-cell reconstitution after alpha-beta-depleted transplantation in children. Study outcomes and limitations: Counts and diversity of T cells one year after transplant came mostly from newly produced T cells.

This clonotype was counted ten times or more. As yet, its antigen is unknown. The V gene end was trimmed by 5 bases and the J gene end by 6 bases; junction bases not matched to a gene: 8. CDR1 is DFQATT and CDR2 is SNEGSKA in the germline V gene (reference sequence). The CDR3 loop spans 14 amino acids. Unique molecular identifiers were incorporated when the TCRbeta library was constructed. Each CDR3 protein is one row after TCRdb ran MiXCR on the PCR reads. The data contain about 160,000 distinct CDR3 sequences, around 10% of them singletons. Sequenced material: PBMCs, taken before TCRalphabeta/CD19-depleted stem cell transplant. The receptor's source is a boy younger than 10 with acute myeloid leukemia, due to receive a stem cell transplant. The J gene is TRBJ2-3, the V gene TRBV20-1, with TRBD2 identical over 10 bases. The CDR3 region has the DNA TGCAGTGCTCTGAGCGGGGGGGCGGATGATACGCAGTATTTT. This sequence encodes CSALSGGADDTQYF.